The rows below give T cell receptor beta chains drawn from one sample of a study of T cell changes during pregnancy in multiple sclerosis. Produced via immunoSEQ multiplex PCR; TCRdb's table is partial and in-frame only. The sample shows around 38,000 clones, about 92% of them seen only once. The sample here was CD4+ T cells from peripheral blood mononuclear cells, taken in the third trimester of pregnancy. These receptors were taken from a female donor in good health, enrolled as a control in a pregnancy study. CDR3s include the opening cysteine and the closing phenylalanine or tryptophan. D genes are given only for firm matches. The size entry is marked missing in some rows and otherwise reads once, few, many or a size class.

TRBJ1-6,TRBV4-2,.,.,TGTGCCAGCAGCCAAGATCGGTATAATTCACCCCTCCACTTT,CASSQDRYNSPLHF
TRBJ1-5,TRBV4-2,.,.,TGTGCCAGCAGCCAATCCTTACTTAGCAATCAGCCCCAGCATTTT,CASSQSLLSNQPQHF
TRBJ2-7,TRBV11-2,.,.,TGTGCCAGCAGCCGACTCGGGGGGCAGCAGTACTTC,CASSRLGGQQYF
TRBJ1-2,TRBV2,.,.,TGTGCCAGCAGTGGGAACAGCGGAGGCTACACCTTC,CASSGNSGGYTF
TRBJ2-5,TRBV19,.,TRBD1,TGTGCCAGTAGTGCCCGGACAGGGCAAGTGGGGGAGACCCAGTACTTC,CASSARTGQVGETQYF
TRBJ1-2,TRBV28,.,TRBD1,TGTGCCAGCAGTTTAAGACAGGGGTCTAACTATGGCTACACCTTC,CASSLRQGSNYGYTF
TRBJ2-1,TRBV7-2,.,TRBD1,TGTGCCAGCAGACAAACAGGGGTTGAGCAGTTCTTC,CASRQTGVEQFF
TRBJ2-1,TRBV5-1,.,.,TGCGCCAGCAGCTTGCCCTCCAATGAGCAGTTCTTC,CASSLPSNEQFF
TRBJ2-6,TRBV28,.,.,TGTGCCAGCAGTTTAGGAGGAGCTGGGGCCAACGTCCTGACTTTC,CASSLGGAGANVLTF
TRBJ1-5,TRBV18,.,TRBD1,TGTGCCAGCCTCTCGGACAGGGGGCAGGGTCAGCCCCAGCATTTT,CASLSDRGQGQPQHF
TRBJ1-1,TRBV6-6,.,.,TGTGCCAGCAGGCGGGGGAGTGACACTGAAGCTTTCTTT,CASRRGSDTEAFF
TRBJ1-6,TRBV10-3,.,.,TGTGCCATCAGTGAGCGGGAAGGGTCCTCCAACCACCACTTT,CAISEREGSSNHHF
TRBJ2-2,TRBV14,.,.,TGTGCCAGCAGCCTATGGGCAAACACCGGGGAGCTGTTTTTT,CASSLWANTGELFF
TRBJ2-7,TRBV5-6,.,.,TGTGCCAGCAGCTCAGGAGGGGAGAGGGGTCCCTCCTACGAGCAGTACTTC,CASSSGGERGPSYEQYF
TRBJ1-1,TRBV7-8,.,TRBD1,TGTGCCAGCAGCTGGACAGGGGCAGAAGCTTTCTTT,CASSWTGAEAFF
TRBJ1-3,TRBV7-8,.,.,TGTGCCAGCAGTGTCAGGGAGGGTGGCTCTGGAAACACCATATATTTT,CASSVREGGSGNTIYF
TRBJ1-1,TRBV5-6,.,.,TGTGCCAGCAGTTGGGGGCGCACTGAAGCTTTCTTT,CASSWGRTEAFF
TRBJ2-2,TRBV6-6,.,.,TGTGCCAGCAGTCTTGACAGGACCACCGGGGAGCTGTTTTTT,CASSLDRTTGELFF
TRBJ2-5,TRBV5-4,.,TRBD2,TGTGCCAGCAGATTAGCGGGGGAAGAGACCCAGTACTTC,CASRLAGEETQYF
TRBJ2-1,TRBV14,.,TRBD2,TGTGCCAGCAGCCACAAGTGGGGGACTAGCGGGGCCACCAATGAGCAGTTCTTC,CASSHKWGTSGATNEQFF
TRBJ1-2,TRBV4-1,once,TRBD1,TGCGCCAGCAGCCAAGTGGACAGGGAAATAGATGGCTACACCTTC,CASSQVDREIDGYTF
TRBJ1-1,TRBV7-2,once,.,TGTGCCAGCAGCTTAGCGAGGGGGGGGCTCGGCACTGAAGCTTTCTTT,CASSLARGGLGTEAFF
TRBJ1-2,TRBV28,.,.,TGTGCCAGCAGTTTATCGATTGGGGGGGTCTATGGCTACACCTTC,CASSLSIGGVYGYTF
TRBJ2-5,TRBV7-9,.,.,TGTGCCAGCACCCAACATGGGAGAGAGACCCAGTACTTC,CASTQHGRETQYF
TRBJ1-5,TRBV2,.,TRBD1,TGTGCCAGCAGTCCTAAAGGGACAGTCAATCAGCCCCAGCATTTT,CASSPKGTVNQPQHF
TRBJ1-2,TRBV28,.,.,TGTGCCAGCAGCCACCGGGGGGGCTACACCTTC,CASSHRGGYTF
TRBJ2-2,TRBV10-3,.,.,TGTGCCATCGGCAGGGTCACCGGGGAGCTGTTTTTT,CAIGRVTGELFF
TRBJ2-1,TRBV19,.,.,TGTGCCACACAAGGGGGGGCGATCTACAATGAGCAGTTCTTC,CATQGGAIYNEQFF
TRBJ2-3,TRBV5-6,.,.,TGTGCCAGCAGCTTGGGACTAGGGGGCACAGATACGCAGTATTTT,CASSLGLGGTDTQYF
TRBJ1-1,TRBV7-9,.,.,TGTGCCAGCAGCTCTGCTGGCAGGTCTACTGAAGCTTTCTTT,CASSSAGRSTEAFF
TRBJ1-3,TRBV28,.,.,TGTGCCAGCAGGACAGGAGCTGGAAACACCATATATTTT,CASRTGAGNTIYF
TRBJ1-5,TRBV7-2,.,.,TGTGCCAGCAGCTTATCCGGAGGGCGGCCCCAGCATTTT,CASSLSGGRPQHF
TRBJ2-3,TRBV11-2,.,TRBD2,TGTGCCAGCAGCTTTCGAGCGGGGGGAACAGATACGCAGTATTTT,CASSFRAGGTDTQYF
TRBJ1-1,TRBV5-8,.,.,TGTGCCAGCAGCTTGCAGGCGGCTTTCTTT,CASSLQAAFF
TRBJ2-3,TRBV11-2,.,TRBD2,TGTGCCAGCAGCTTAGGAGGGACTAGCGCAGATACGCAGTATTTT,CASSLGGTSADTQYF
TRBJ1-4,TRBV4-2,.,TRBD1,TGTGCCAGCAGCCCTCGGGACAGGGGTGAAAAACTGTTTTTT,CASSPRDRGEKLFF
TRBJ1-4,TRBV28,.,.,TGTGCCAGCAGACCTCACGGGGGGGGGCTTGAAAAACTGTTTTTT,CASRPHGGGLEKLFF
TRBJ1-5,TRBV7-2,.,TRBD1,TGTGCCAGCAGCTTAGCCGGGACAGGGGGCGGACAGCCCCAGCATTTT,CASSLAGTGGGQPQHF
TRBJ1-1,TRBV12-5,once,.,TGTGCTAGTGGCTTACAGGGAATTGACACTGAAGCTTTCTTT,CASGLQGIDTEAFF
TRBJ1-6,TRBV19,.,.,TGTGCCAGTAGTACTCGGACAGATGGTTCACCCCTCCACTTT,CASSTRTDGSPLHF
TRBJ2-3,TRBV25-1,.,.,TGTGCCAGCAGTCCGTGGGACGGGGGTTCAGATACGCAGTATTTT,CASSPWDGGSDTQYF
TRBJ2-7,TRBV7-4,.,TRBD1,TGTGCCAGCCCCGAGGGGGACAGGGGGGCCTACGAGCAGTACTTC,CASPEGDRGAYEQYF
TRBJ1-4,TRBV28,.,.,TGTGCCAGCAGTTCCGGGGGAGGGGGGAATGAAAAACTGTTTTTT,CASSSGGGGNEKLFF
TRBJ1-1,TRBV6-4,once,.,TGTGCCAGCAGTGAGGACTGGGCCTGCAACACTGAAGCTTTCTTT,CASSEDWACNTEAFF
TRBJ2-5,TRBV4-2,.,.,TGTGCCAGCAGAAACGACTCACGGGGGACCCAGTACTTC,CASRNDSRGTQYF
TRBJ2-3,TRBV18,.,.,TGTGCCAGCTCACGAGCCCGAACCACAGATACGCAGTATTTT,CASSRARTTDTQYF
TRBJ2-1,TRBV4-1,.,TRBD2,TGCGCCAGCAGCCAGGCCTCTGGGGCGGGGGGGCCTTACAATGAGCAGTTCTTC,CASSQASGAGGPYNEQFF
TRBJ1-2,TRBV19,few,TRBD1,TGTGCCAGTAGTATGGCGGGGACAGCTAACTATGGCTACACCTTC,CASSMAGTANYGYTF
TRBJ2-5,TRBV2,.,.,TGTGCCAGCAATATGGCTGAGACCCAGTACTTC,CASNMAETQYF
TRBJ1-5,TRBV18,.,TRBD1,TGTGCCAGCGTACAGGGGGCAGGACAGCCCCAGCATTTT,CASVQGAGQPQHF